The clone carrying this TCR beta chain appeared once. Its specificity is unknown. Baseline was the first blood sampling point, followed by cycle 4 day 1 and cycle 7 day 1. The data stem from a study of OX40 agonist ivuxolimab in advanced cancers. Germline CDR1 reads SGHAT; CDR2 reads FQNNGV. Between the trimmed V and J ends, which lost 3 bases and 5 bases, there was a span of 16 bases. CDR3 length: 15 residues. Using immunoSEQ multiplex PCR, the repertoire was profiled, and TCRdb retains in-frame clones only, with some absent. The sample includes around 90,000 clones, roughly nine tenths of them seen just once. Study results and limitations: CD4+ and CD8+ blood T cells expanded clonally by week 6 at 0.1 to 3.0 mg/kg. Among T cells, CD8+ cells averaged more expanded clones than CD4+ cells.

This clonotype originated in an adult with an advanced solid tumor such as melanoma, head and neck, liver or kidney cancer. This chain joins TRBV11-2 and TRBJ2-5; TRBD2 might be the D (6 bases). Sequenced here: CD4+ or CD8+ T cells sorted from blood, sampled in a trial of the OX40 agonist ivuxolimab. CDR3 region: CASSFRLARTETQYF. The DNA of the CDR3 is TGTGCCAGCAGCTTCCGCCTAGCGCGAACGGAGACCCAGTACTTC.